These T cell receptor beta chains were read from a single sample in a study of graft-versus-host responses after intestinal transplantation. Their specific antigens are unknown. Measured with immunoSEQ multiplex PCR; TCRdb has only the in-frame clones, and not every one. The data contain some 86,000 clones, about 87% of them singletons. The sample consisted of unstimulated CD4+ T cells sorted from spleen or lymph node cells, taken before transplant. The receptors shown here come from a human donor who was the organ donor for an intestinal transplant. Both conserved end residues are part of each CDR3. D genes are given only for firm matches. Rows may omit the clone size; those that give it use once, few, many or a size class.

J: TRBJ2-3; D: .; V: TRBV11-2; size: .; length: 12; CDR3: CASSLAPGTQYF; DNA: TGTGCCAGCAGCTTGGCGCCGGGTACGCAGTATTTT
J: TRBJ2-7; D: .; V: TRBV19; size: .; length: 16; CDR3: CASSILLVGGTYEQYF; DNA: TGTGCCAGTAGTATCCTCTTGGTGGGAGGTACCTACGAGCAGTACTTC
J: TRBJ1-1; D: .; V: TRBV2; size: .; length: 14; CDR3: CASSSQRRQTEAFF; DNA: TGTGCCAGCTCAAGTCAGCGTAGACAGACTGAAGCTTTCTTT
J: TRBJ2-2; D: .; V: TRBV6-6; size: few; length: 15; CDR3: CASSTAGLWTGELFF; DNA: TGTGCCAGCAGTACCGCGGGCTTATGGACCGGGGAGCTGTTTTTT
J: TRBJ2-5; D: TRBD2; V: TRBV5-1; size: .; length: 14; CDR3: CASSLGGARETQYF; DNA: TGCGCCAGCAGCCTCGGGGGGGCTCGGGAGACCCAGTACTTC
J: TRBJ2-7; D: TRBD2; V: TRBV6-6; size: .; length: 14; CDR3: CASSYGAGAGEQYF; DNA: TGTGCCAGCAGTTACGGGGCGGGAGCCGGCGAGCAGTACTTC
J: TRBJ2-5; D: .; V: TRBV12-5; size: .; length: 12; CDR3: CASALSQETQYF; DNA: TGTGCTAGTGCCCTGTCCCAAGAGACCCAGTACTTC
J: TRBJ2-1; D: TRBD1; V: TRBV7-2; size: once; length: 16; CDR3: CASSSYRGDPYNEQFF; DNA: TGTGCCAGCAGCTCCTACAGGGGCGACCCTTACAATGAGCAGTTCTTC
J: TRBJ2-1; D: TRBD2; V: TRBV7-9; size: .; length: 16; CDR3: CASSLRLAGLYNEQFF; DNA: TGTGCCAGCAGCTTACGCCTAGCGGGATTATACAATGAGCAGTTCTTC
J: TRBJ2-1; D: .; V: TRBV2; size: .; length: 18; CDR3: CASSEQGWVLSSYNEQFF; DNA: TGTGCCAGCAGTGAACAGGGTTGGGTCTTGAGCTCCTACAATGAGCAGTTCTTC
J: TRBJ1-4; D: TRBD1; V: TRBV11-2; size: .; length: 15; CDR3: CASSQGARWNEKLFF; DNA: TGTGCCAGCAGCCAGGGGGCTCGTTGGAATGAAAAACTGTTTTTT
J: TRBJ1-1; D: TRBD1; V: TRBV7-9; size: .; length: 16; CDR3: CASSSWRGQGNTEAFF; DNA: TGTGCCAGCAGCTCGTGGAGGGGGCAAGGGAACACTGAAGCTTTCTTT
J: TRBJ2-1; D: .; V: TRBV6-5; size: .; length: 16; CDR3: CASSYPPGARGSEQFF; DNA: TGTGCCAGCAGTTACCCCCCAGGGGCAAGGGGCAGTGAGCAGTTCTTC
J: TRBJ2-1; D: .; V: TRBV4-1; size: few; length: 15; CDR3: CASSQPRAANNEQFF; DNA: TGCGCCAGCAGCCAGCCCCGAGCGGCCAACAATGAGCAGTTCTTC
J: TRBJ2-1; D: TRBD2; V: TRBV23-1; size: .; length: 16; CDR3: CASSQRLASSYNEQFF; DNA: TGCGCCAGCAGTCAACGACTAGCGAGCTCCTACAATGAGCAGTTCTTC
J: TRBJ2-7; D: TRBD2; V: TRBV28; size: once; length: 15; CDR3: CASSLGTSGTYEQYF; DNA: TGTGCCAGCAGTTTGGGGACTAGCGGGACCTACGAGCAGTACTTC
J: TRBJ1-2; D: .; V: TRBV6-5; size: .; length: 15; CDR3: CASSYGATGGSGYTF; DNA: TGTGCCAGCAGTTACGGTGCCACGGGGGGCAGTGGCTACACCTTC